This T cell receptor (beta chain) was documented in a study of preoperative IRX-2 immunotherapy in early breast cancer. The sample's treatment: preoperative locoregional IRX-2 cytokine immunotherapy. This phase Ib study tested locoregional IRX-2 cytokine immunotherapy given before surgery. Method: immunoSEQ multiplex PCR; TCRdb's copy keeps in-frame clones and lacks some. The sample holds about 45,000 clones, 60% to 80% seen once. Trimming cost V 5 bases and J 3 bases, with 23 bases left between them. CDR1 MNHGY and CDR2 SAAAGT come from the germline V gene. The length of the CDR3 is 17 residues. This clone was seen once.

The receptor comes from a human donor with breast cancer. This chain links TRBV6-8 with TRBJ2-7; D may match TRBD1 or TRBD2 (5 bases each). Source: tumor tissue, taken after IRX-2 immunotherapy. The CDR3 region is CASSERGRRAQVYEQYF. Here the CDR3 DNA reads TGTGCCAGCAGTGAGAGGGGCAGAAGGGCGCAGGTCTACGAGCAGTACTTC.